This TCR beta chain was identified during a study of cytomegalovirus exposure and HLA in healthy donors. Study background: According to later analysis, the same platform produced the approximately 120 validation and about 700 first-cohort repertoires. General study points: A few CMV-associated chains proved CMV antigen-specific in vitro. That first-cohort TCR clusters tended to co-occur in the 120 or so validation repertoires was found in a later analysis.

Profiling relied on immunoSEQ multiplex PCR, and the TCRdb table lists in-frame clones only, not all of them. The sample gives 110,000 or so clones, around 89% of which show up once; around 1.9% is in the top ten. From germline, CDR1 is MNHNS and CDR2 SASEGT. The CDR3 contains 14 residues. V shed 5 bases and J 3 bases; nucleotides not matched to a gene: 4. As for this clone: Its target is not known. This likely came from a read error, as a far larger clone is one base away.

It was the 120-subject validation cohort, separate from the approximately 700-subject first cohort, to which the donors belonged. This clonotype was sampled from a young man in good health and CMV-seronegative. Source material: PBMCs. The J gene is TRBJ1-5, the V gene TRBV6-1, with TRBD1 identical over 7 bases. The CDR3 here is CASSLDRDNQPQHF. Here the CDR3 DNA reads TGTGCCAGCAGTCTCGACAGGGACAATCAGCCCCAGCATTTT.